This is a list of T cell receptor beta chains from one sample in a study of blood T cell repertoires in COVID-19. Profiling relied on immunoSEQ multiplex PCR, and the TCRdb table lists in-frame clones only, not all of them. The data show tens of thousands of clones, roughly 89% seen once. Sequencing was done on a sample of peripheral blood. These TCRs come from a human donor with active COVID-19. The donor label of this sample is uncertain. The CDR3 runs from the conserved cysteine through the conserved F or W. The order of the fields is clone size, J gene, D gene, V gene, CDR3 protein, CDR3 DNA. D genes are given only for firm matches. Size tells how often a clone was seen (once, few, many) or the class of an expanded clone, and some rows leave it out.

. TRBJ2-7 . TRBV29-1 CSVLGQASSYEQYF TGCAGCGTTCTGGGTCAGGCGAGCTCCTACGAGCAGTACTTC
. TRBJ2-1 TRBD1 TRBV6-5 CASSYSTTGGYEQFF TGTGCCAGCAGTTACTCGACGACAGGGGGCTATGAGCAGTTCTTC
. TRBJ2-1 TRBD2 TRBV28 CASTQGLAGGQAYNEQFF TGTGCCAGCACCCAAGGACTAGCGGGAGGCCAAGCCTACAATGAGCAGTTCTTC
. TRBJ2-5 . TRBV11-2 CASSYNREGKTQYF TGTGCCAGCAGCTACAACAGGGAGGGGAAGACCCAGTACTTC
. TRBJ1-1 TRBD1 TRBV4-1 CASSPRQGHTEAFF TGCGCCAGCAGCCCCCGACAGGGTCACACTGAAGCTTTCTTT
. TRBJ1-3 TRBD1 TRBV9 CASSFRDSSGNTIYF TGTGCCAGCAGCTTCCGGGACAGCTCTGGAAACACCATATATTTT
. TRBJ2-1 TRBD2 TRBV5-1 CASSFSTGAGEGGEQFF TGCGCCAGCAGCTTCTCTACTGGAGCGGGGGAGGGCGGTGAGCAGTTCTTC
. TRBJ1-6 . TRBV27 CASSDTGNSPLHF TGTGCCAGCAGTGATACAGGGAATTCACCCCTCCACTTT
. TRBJ1-2 . TRBV7-8 CASSLGPDYGYTF TGTGCCAGCAGCTTAGGTCCGGACTATGGCTACACCTTC
once TRBJ2-7 . TRBV19 CASRPGHLYEQYF TGTGCCAGCAGGCCGGGACATCTCTACGAGCAGTACTTC
. TRBJ1-2 . TRBV5-1 CASSLQQGLNYGYTF TGCGCCAGCAGCTTACAACAGGGTCTTAACTATGGCTACACCTTC
. TRBJ2-1 TRBD1 TRBV3-1/TRBV3-2 CASSQGGDRGDEQFF TGTGCCAGCAGCCAAGGGGGGGACAGGGGCGATGAGCAGTTCTTC
. TRBJ2-1 . TRBV7-9 CASSWGHLKIYNEQFF TGTGCCAGCAGCTGGGGACACCTTAAGATCTACAATGAGCAGTTCTTC
. TRBJ1-4 . TRBV5-1 CASSLDQGAATNEKLFF TGCGCCAGCAGCTTGGACCAAGGAGCCGCAACTAATGAAAAACTGTTTTTT
. TRBJ2-7 TRBD1 TRBV19 CASSTTGIDEQYF TGTGCCAGTAGTACGACAGGGATCGACGAGCAGTACTTC
. TRBJ2-7 . TRBV7-3 CASSPGFYEQYF TGTGCCAGCAGCCCGGGTTTCTACGAGCAGTACTTC
. TRBJ2-2 . TRBV11-3 CASSLDHYTGELFF TGTGCCAGCAGCTTAGATCACTATACCGGGGAGCTGTTTTTT
few TRBJ2-7 TRBD2 TRBV7-6 CASSRASGRAGEQYF TGTGCCAGCAGCAGAGCTAGCGGGAGGGCCGGCGAGCAGTACTTC
. TRBJ1-1 TRBD1 TRBV5-1 CASSPRTGGDTEAFF TGCGCCAGCAGCCCCCGGACAGGGGGAGACACTGAAGCTTTCTTT
. TRBJ2-7 . TRBV5-6 CASSLTGYEQYF TGTGCCAGCAGCTTGACGGGATACGAGCAGTACTTC
. TRBJ1-6 . TRBV7-9 CASSLDTDSSYNSPLHF TGTGCCAGCAGCTTAGATACAGATAGCTCCTATAATTCACCCCTCCACTTT
. TRBJ2-5 . TRBV5-6 CASSLDVEQETQYF TGTGCCAGCAGCTTGGATGTGGAGCAAGAGACCCAGTACTTC
. TRBJ2-7 TRBD2 TRBV9 CASSPGAGGLNEQYF TGTGCCAGCAGCCCGGGGGCGGGAGGGCTCAACGAGCAGTACTTC
. TRBJ2-5 TRBD2 TRBV6-6 CASSSGTSGQETQYF TGTGCCAGCAGTTCCGGGACTAGCGGCCAAGAGACCCAGTACTTC
. TRBJ2-1 TRBD2 TRBV29-1 CSVDIAGYNEQFF TGCAGCGTCGATATAGCGGGGTACAATGAGCAGTTCTTC
. TRBJ2-1 TRBD2 TRBV7-9 CASSLGLVGVSYNEQFF TGTGCCAGCAGCTTGGGACTAGTAGGGGTCTCCTACAATGAGCAGTTCTTC
. TRBJ2-2 . TRBV5-8 CASTKGGWPLGAGELFF TGTGCCAGCACCAAAGGGGGATGGCCCCTTGGGGCCGGGGAGCTGTTTTTT
. TRBJ2-7 . TRBV5-8 CATPMEVAYEQYF TGTGCCACTCCTATGGAGGTAGCCTACGAGCAGTACTTC
. TRBJ1-1 . TRBV9 CASSVVPDTEAFF TGTGCCAGCAGCGTAGTACCGGACACTGAAGCTTTCTTT
. TRBJ2-1 TRBD2 TRBV5-1 CASSPAIAGGLVEQFF TGCGCCAGCAGCCCCGCCATTGCGGGAGGCCTTGTTGAGCAGTTCTTC
once TRBJ2-1 TRBD1 TRBV2 CASRVGQGFNEQFF TGTGCCAGCAGGGTAGGACAGGGGTTCAATGAGCAGTTCTTC
. TRBJ2-5 . TRBV7-2 CASSPYSQETQYF TGTGCCAGCAGCCCCTACTCCCAAGAGACCCAGTACTTC
. TRBJ2-1 TRBD2 TRBV5-4 CASSRGGNEQFF TGTGCCAGCAGCCGGGGGGGCAATGAGCAGTTCTTC
. TRBJ2-1 . TRBV7-9 CASSPLRESSYNEQFF TGTGCCAGCAGCCCTCTCCGGGAAAGCTCCTACAATGAGCAGTTCTTC
. TRBJ1-6 TRBD1 TRBV5-4 CASRQTGGHLSPLHF TGTGCCAGCAGGCAGACAGGGGGCCACTTATCACCCCTCCACTTT
few TRBJ2-7 TRBD2 TRBV7-3 CASSLIAGTYEQYF TGTGCCAGCAGCTTAATAGCGGGAACCTACGAGCAGTACTTC
. TRBJ2-7 TRBD2 TRBV3-1/TRBV3-2 CASSPWLAEAYEQYF TGTGCCAGCAGCCCATGGCTAGCGGAGGCCTACGAGCAGTACTTC
few TRBJ2-1 TRBD1 TRBV28 CASKGDRDYNEQFF TGTGCCAGCAAAGGGGACAGAGACTACAATGAGCAGTTCTTC
. TRBJ2-2 . TRBV11-2 CASSLVGGINTGELFF TGTGCCAGCAGCTTAGTGGGCGGGATAAATACCGGGGAGCTGTTTTTT
. TRBJ2-5 . TRBV7-3 CASSLGRGEKTQYF TGTGCCAGCAGCCTCGGCAGGGGCGAGAAGACCCAGTACTTC
. TRBJ2-1 . TRBV7-2 CASSVPREQFF TGTGCCAGCAGCGTCCCCAGGGAGCAGTTCTTC
. TRBJ2-7 . TRBV4-1 CASSQSNSEQYF TGCGCCAGCAGCCAATCGAACAGCGAGCAGTACTTC
. TRBJ1-4 . TRBV24-1 CATSDGGQGGGGEKLFF TGTGCCACCAGTGACGGGGGGCAGGGCGGTGGAGGTGAAAAACTGTTTTTT
. TRBJ2-7 . TRBV28 CASSLIQGAGGAYEQYF TGTGCCAGCAGTTTGATCCAGGGAGCGGGTGGGGCCTACGAGCAGTACTTC
few TRBJ2-1 . TRBV11-3 CASSLGTVTYNEQFF TGTGCCAGCAGCTTAGGGACAGTTACCTACAATGAGCAGTTCTTC
few TRBJ2-3 . TRBV11-2 CASSFVRRWDTQYF TGTGCCAGCAGCTTTGTTAGGAGGTGGGATACGCAGTATTTT
. TRBJ2-3 TRBD2 TRBV7-3 CASSPILAGGEDTQYF TGTGCCAGCAGCCCTATTCTAGCGGGAGGGGAAGATACGCAGTATTTT
. TRBJ2-3 . TRBV6-1 CASSEVEATDTQYF TGTGCCAGCAGTGAAGTAGAAGCGACAGATACGCAGTATTTT
. TRBJ2-7 TRBD1 TRBV10-3 CAISVYPPDRAQGAEQYF TGTGCCATCAGTGTCTACCCCCCGGACAGGGCCCAGGGGGCCGAGCAGTACTTC
. TRBJ2-7 TRBD2 TRBV18 CASSPRASGRSYEQYF TGTGCCAGCTCACCGAGGGCCAGCGGGAGATCCTACGAGCAGTACTTC
. TRBJ1-4 TRBD1 TRBV28 CASSSDRVIGEKLFF TGTGCCAGCAGTTCAGACAGGGTGATCGGTGAAAAACTGTTTTTT
few TRBJ1-2 . TRBV15 CATSSGISLYGYTF TGTGCCACCAGCAGCGGGATCTCTCTCTATGGCTACACCTTC
. TRBJ2-7 . TRBV4-2 CASSQDQGPSYEQYF TGTGCCAGCAGCCAAGATCAGGGCCCGAGCTACGAGCAGTACTTC
. TRBJ1-1 TRBD1 TRBV7-8 CASSQGQVNTEAFF TGTGCCAGCAGCCAGGGACAGGTGAACACTGAAGCTTTCTTT